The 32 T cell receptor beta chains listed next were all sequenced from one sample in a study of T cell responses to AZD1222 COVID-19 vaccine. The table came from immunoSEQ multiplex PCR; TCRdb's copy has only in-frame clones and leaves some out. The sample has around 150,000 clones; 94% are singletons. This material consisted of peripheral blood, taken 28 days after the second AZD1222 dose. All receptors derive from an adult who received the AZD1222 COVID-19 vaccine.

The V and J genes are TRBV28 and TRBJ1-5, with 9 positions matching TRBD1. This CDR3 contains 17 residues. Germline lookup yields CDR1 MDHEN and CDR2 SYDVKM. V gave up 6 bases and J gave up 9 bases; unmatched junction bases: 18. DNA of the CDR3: TGTGCCAGCAGACCCTCTCCGGGACAGGGACCCCAGAGGCCCCAGCATTTT. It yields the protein CASRPSPGQGPQRPQHF.

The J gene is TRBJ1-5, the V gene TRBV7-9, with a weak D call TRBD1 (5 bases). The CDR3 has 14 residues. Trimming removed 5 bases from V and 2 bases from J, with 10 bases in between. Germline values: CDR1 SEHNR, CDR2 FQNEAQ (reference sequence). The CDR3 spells CASSPDSGNQPQHF. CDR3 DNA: TGTGCCAGCAGCCCAGACAGCGGCAATCAGCCCCAGCATTTT.

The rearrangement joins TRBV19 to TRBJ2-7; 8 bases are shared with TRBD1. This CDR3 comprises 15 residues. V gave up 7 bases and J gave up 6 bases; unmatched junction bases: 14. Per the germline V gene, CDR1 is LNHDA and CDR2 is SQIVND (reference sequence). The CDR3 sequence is CASTRSQGAFFEQYF. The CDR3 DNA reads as TGTGCCAGTACCCGATCGCAGGGGGCATTCTTCGAGCAGTACTTC.

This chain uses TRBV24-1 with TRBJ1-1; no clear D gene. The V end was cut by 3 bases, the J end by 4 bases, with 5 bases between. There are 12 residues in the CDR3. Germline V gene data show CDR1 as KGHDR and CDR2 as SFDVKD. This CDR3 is CATSDVGTEAFF. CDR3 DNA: TGTGCCACCAGTGATGTCGGCACTGAAGCTTTCTTT.

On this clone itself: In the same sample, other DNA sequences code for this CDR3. This CDR3 reads CASSPPGVAYEQYF. The CDR3 nucleotides read TGTGCCAGCTCACCACCGGGAGTAGCCTACGAGCAGTACTTC. The rearrangement links TRBV18 to TRBJ2-7, with D possibly TRBD2 on 5 matching bases. CDR1 and CDR2 from the germline V gene are KGHSH and LQKENI. V was cut by 0 bases and J by 2 bases, with 8 bases left in between. This CDR3 comprises 14 residues.

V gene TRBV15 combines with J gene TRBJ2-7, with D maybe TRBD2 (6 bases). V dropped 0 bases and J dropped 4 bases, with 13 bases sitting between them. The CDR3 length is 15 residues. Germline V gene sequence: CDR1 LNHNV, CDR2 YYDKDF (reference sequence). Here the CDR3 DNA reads TGTGCCACCAGCAGAGATCGTAGCGGATATTACGAGCAGTACTTC. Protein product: CATSRDRSGYYEQYF.

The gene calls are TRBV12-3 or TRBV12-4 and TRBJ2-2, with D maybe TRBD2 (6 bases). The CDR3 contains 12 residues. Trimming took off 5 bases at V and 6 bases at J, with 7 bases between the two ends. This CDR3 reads CASSPGAGELFF. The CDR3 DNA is TGTGCCAGCAGTCCGGGGGCCGGGGAGCTGTTTTTT.

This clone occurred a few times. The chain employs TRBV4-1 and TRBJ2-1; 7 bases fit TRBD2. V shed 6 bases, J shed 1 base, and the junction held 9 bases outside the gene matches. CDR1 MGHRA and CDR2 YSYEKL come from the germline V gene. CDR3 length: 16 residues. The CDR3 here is CASRGGPLGSYNEQFF. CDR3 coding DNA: TGCGCCAGCAGGGGAGGGCCCCTTGGGTCCTACAATGAGCAGTTCTTC.

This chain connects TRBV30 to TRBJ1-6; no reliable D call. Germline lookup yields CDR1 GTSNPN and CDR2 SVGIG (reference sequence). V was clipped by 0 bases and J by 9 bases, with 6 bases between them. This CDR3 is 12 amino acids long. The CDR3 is CAWSVGGSPLHF. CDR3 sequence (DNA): TGTGCCTGGAGTGTAGGTGGTTCACCCCTCCACTTT.

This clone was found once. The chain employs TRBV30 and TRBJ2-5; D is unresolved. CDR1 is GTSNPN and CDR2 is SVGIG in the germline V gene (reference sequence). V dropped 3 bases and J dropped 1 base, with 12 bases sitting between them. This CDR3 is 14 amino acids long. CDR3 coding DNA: TGTGCCTGGAGCGTGACTGGTCCCCAAGAGACCCAGTACTTC. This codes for CAWSVTGPQETQYF.

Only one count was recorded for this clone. The CDR3 is CASSLLSGNYNEQFF. The CDR3 DNA reads as TGTGCCAGCAGTTTACTCAGCGGGAATTACAATGAGCAGTTCTTC. The chain couples TRBV28 to TRBJ2-1; the match to TRBD2 covers 7 bases. Trimming cost V 2 bases and J 4 bases; bases outside gene matches: 5. This CDR3 is built from 15 residues. Per germline, CDR1 MDHEN and CDR2 SYDVKM.

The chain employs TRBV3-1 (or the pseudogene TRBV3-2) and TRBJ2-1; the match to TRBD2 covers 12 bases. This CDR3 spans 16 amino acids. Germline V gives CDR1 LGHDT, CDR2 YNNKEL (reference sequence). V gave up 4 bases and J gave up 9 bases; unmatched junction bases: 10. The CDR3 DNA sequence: TGTGCCAGCAGCCCCCTAGCGGGAGGGCTGATGAGTGAGCAGTTCTTC. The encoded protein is CASSPLAGGLMSEQFF.

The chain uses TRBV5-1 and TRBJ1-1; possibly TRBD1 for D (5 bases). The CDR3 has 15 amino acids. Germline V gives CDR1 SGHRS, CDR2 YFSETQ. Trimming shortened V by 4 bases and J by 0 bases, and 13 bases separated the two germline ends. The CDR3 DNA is TGCGCCAGCAGCCCCGGACACCTCATGAACACTGAAGCTTTCTTT. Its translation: CASSPGHLMNTEAFF.

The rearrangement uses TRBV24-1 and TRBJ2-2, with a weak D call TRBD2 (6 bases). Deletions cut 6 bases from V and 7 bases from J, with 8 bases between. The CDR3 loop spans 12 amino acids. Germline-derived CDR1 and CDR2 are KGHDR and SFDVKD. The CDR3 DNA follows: TGTGCCACCAGTTTAGCGGACGGGGAGCTGTTTTTT. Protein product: CATSLADGELFF.

CDR3 sequence (DNA): TGTGCCAGCAGCCTCGGGCTAGCGGGAGTCTACAATGAGCAGTTCTTC. It codes for CASSLGLAGVYNEQFF. V gene TRBV9 combines with J gene TRBJ2-1; TRBD2 matches 10 bases. The CDR3 runs 16 residues. Trimming took 4 bases from V and 3 from J; bases not matched to a gene: 7. CDR1 and CDR2 from the germline V gene are SGDLS and YYNGEE.

The CDR3 nucleotides are TGTGCCAGCAGCTTAACAGGGGGCTTCGGTGGAAACACCATATATTTT. It translates to CASSLTGGFGGNTIYF. This chain connects TRBV5-4 to TRBJ1-3; 9 bases align to TRBD1. The V gene's germline CDR1 is SGHNT and CDR2 YYREEE (reference sequence). The trim removed 2 bases at V and 3 bases at J, leaving 6 bases unmatched. This CDR3 contains 16 residues.

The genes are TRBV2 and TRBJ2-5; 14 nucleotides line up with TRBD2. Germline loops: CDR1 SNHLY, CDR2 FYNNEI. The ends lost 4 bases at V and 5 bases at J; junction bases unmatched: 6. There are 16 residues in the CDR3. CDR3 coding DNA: TGTGCCAGCAGTGCGACTAGCGGGAGGGCACTTGAGACCCAGTACTTC. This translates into CASSATSGRALETQYF.

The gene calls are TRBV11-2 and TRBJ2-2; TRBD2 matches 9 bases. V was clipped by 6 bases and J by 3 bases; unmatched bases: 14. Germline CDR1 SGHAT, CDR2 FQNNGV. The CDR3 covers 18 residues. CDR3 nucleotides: TGTGCCAGCAGTCCACTGCGGGGGCGGGAGGGCTACACCGGGGAGCTGTTTTTT. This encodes CASSPLRGREGYTGELFF.

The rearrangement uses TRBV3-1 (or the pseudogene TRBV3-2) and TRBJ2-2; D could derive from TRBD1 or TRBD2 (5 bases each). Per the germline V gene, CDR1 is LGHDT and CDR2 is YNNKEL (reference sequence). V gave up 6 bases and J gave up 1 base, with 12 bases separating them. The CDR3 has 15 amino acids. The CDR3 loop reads CASSPGTGNTGELFF. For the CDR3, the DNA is TGTGCCAGCAGTCCCGGGACGGGGAACACCGGGGAGCTGTTTTTT.

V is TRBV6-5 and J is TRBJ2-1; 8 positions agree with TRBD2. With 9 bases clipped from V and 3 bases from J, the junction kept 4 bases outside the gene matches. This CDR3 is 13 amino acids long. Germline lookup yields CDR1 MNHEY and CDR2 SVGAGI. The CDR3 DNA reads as TGTGCCAGTTTAGCGGGATTCTACAATGAGCAGTTCTTC. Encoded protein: CASLAGFYNEQFF.

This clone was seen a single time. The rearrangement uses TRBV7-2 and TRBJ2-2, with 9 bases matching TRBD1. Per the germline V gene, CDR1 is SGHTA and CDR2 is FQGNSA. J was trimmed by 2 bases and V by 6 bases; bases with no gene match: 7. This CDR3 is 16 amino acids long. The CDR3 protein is CASSLWTGVNTGELFF. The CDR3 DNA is TGTGCCAGCAGTCTTTGGACAGGGGTAAACACCGGGGAGCTGTTTTTT.

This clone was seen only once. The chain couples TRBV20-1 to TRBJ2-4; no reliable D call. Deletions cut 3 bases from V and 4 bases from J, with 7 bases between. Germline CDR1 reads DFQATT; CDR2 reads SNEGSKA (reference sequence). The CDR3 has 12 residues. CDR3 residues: CSASPVKNIQYF. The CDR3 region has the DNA TGCAGTGCTAGTCCTGTAAAAAACATTCAGTACTTC.

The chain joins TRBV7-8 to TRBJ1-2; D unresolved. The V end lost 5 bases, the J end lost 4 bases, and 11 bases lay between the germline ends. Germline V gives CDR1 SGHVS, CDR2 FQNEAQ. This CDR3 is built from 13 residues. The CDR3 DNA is TGTGCCAGCAGCCCCCGTGGGATCTATGGCTACACCTTC. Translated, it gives CASSPRGIYGYTF.

In nucleotides, the CDR3 is TGCGCCAGCAGCCAAGAATCCCCTGGACTAGCGGACCCCTACAATGAGCAGTTCTTC. This codes for CASSQESPGLADPYNEQFF. J is TRBJ2-1 and V is TRBV4-3; 10 bases map to TRBD2. Trimming cost V 0 bases and J 2 bases; bases outside gene matches: 10. This CDR3 is built from 19 residues. The germline V gene has CDR1 LGHNA and CDR2 YSLEER.

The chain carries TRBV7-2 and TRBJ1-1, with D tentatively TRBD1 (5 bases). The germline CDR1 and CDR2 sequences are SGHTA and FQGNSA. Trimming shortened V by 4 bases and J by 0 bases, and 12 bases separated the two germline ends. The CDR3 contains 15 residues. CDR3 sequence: CASSSSGVLNTEAFF. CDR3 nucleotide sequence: TGTGCCAGCAGCTCCTCGGGGGTATTGAACACTGAAGCTTTCTTT.

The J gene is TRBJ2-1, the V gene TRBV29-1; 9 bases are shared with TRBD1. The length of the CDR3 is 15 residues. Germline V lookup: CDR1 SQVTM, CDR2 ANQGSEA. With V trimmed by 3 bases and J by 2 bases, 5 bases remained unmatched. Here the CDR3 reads CSVDWDREAYNEQFF. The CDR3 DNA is TGCAGCGTTGATTGGGACAGGGAAGCCTACAATGAGCAGTTCTTC.

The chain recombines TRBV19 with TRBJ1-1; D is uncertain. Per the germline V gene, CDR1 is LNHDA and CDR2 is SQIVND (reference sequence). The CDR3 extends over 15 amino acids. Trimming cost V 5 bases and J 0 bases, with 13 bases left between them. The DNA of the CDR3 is TGTGCCAGTAGTGCCCCGGGGAAGATGAACACTGAAGCTTTCTTT. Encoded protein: CASSAPGKMNTEAFF.

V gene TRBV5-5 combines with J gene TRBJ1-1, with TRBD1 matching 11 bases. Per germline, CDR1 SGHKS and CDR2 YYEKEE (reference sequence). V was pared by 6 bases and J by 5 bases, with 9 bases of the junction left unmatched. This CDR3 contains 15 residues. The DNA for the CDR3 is TGTGCCAGCACCCCGGACAGGGGGCGAGAAACTGAAGCTTTCTTT. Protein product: CASTPDRGRETEAFF. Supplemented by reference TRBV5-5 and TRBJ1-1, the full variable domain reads DAGVTQSPTHLIKTRGQQVTLRCSPISGHKSVSWYQQVLGQGPQFIFQYYEKEERGRGNFPDRFSARQFPNYSSELNVNALLLGDSALYLCASTPDRGRETEAFFGQGTRLTVV.

The CDR3 region is CASSTPPILRRGTEAFF. CDR3 bases: TGTGCCAGCAGCACTCCGCCGATTCTAAGGCGGGGCACTGAAGCTTTCTTT. The chain combines TRBV2 with TRBJ1-1; D remains ambiguous. Germline lookup yields CDR1 SNHLY and CDR2 FYNNEI. The V and J ends lost 6 bases and 4 bases respectively, with 24 bases between them. The CDR3 covers 17 residues.

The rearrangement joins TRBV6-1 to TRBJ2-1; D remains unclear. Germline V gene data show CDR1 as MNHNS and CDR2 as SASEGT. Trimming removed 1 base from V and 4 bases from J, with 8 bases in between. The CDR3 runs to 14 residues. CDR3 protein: CASSEDTNYNEQFF. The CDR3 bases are TGTGCCAGCAGTGAAGACACCAATTACAATGAGCAGTTCTTC.

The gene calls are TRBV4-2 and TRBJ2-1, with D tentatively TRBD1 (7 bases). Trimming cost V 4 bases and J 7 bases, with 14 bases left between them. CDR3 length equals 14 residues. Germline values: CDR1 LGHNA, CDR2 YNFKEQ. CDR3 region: CASSRGAGGNEQFF. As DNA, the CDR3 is TGTGCCAGCAGCCGTGGGGCAGGGGGGAATGAGCAGTTCTTC.

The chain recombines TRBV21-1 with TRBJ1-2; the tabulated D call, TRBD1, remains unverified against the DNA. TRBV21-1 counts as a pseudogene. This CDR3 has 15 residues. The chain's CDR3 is CASSMIPGQCYGYTF. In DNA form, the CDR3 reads TGTGCCAGCAGCATGATACCGGGACAGTGCTATGGCTACACCTTC.